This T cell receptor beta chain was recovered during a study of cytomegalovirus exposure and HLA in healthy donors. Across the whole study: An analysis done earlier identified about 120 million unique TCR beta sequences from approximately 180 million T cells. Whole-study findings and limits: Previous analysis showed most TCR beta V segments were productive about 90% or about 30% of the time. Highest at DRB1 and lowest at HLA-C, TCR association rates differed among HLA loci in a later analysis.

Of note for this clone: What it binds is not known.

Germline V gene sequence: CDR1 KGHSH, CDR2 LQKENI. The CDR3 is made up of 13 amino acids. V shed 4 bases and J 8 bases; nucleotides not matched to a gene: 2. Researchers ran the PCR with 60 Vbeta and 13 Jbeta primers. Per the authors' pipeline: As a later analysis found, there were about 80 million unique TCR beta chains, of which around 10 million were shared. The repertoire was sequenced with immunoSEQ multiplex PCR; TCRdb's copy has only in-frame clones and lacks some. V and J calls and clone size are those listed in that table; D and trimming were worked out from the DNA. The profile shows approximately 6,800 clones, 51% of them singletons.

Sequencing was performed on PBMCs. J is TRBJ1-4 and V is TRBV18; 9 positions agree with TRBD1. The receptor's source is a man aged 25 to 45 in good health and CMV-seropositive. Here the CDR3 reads CASSRDREEKLFF. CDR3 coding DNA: TGTGCCAGCTCACGGGACAGGGAAGAAAAACTGTTTTTT. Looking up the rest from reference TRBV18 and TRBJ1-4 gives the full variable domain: NAGVMQNPRHLVRRRGQEARLRCSPMKGHSHVYWYRQLPEEGLKFMVYLQKENIIDESGMPKERFSAEFPKEGPSILRIQQVVRGDSAAYFCASSRDREEKLFFGSGTQLSVL.